The 30 T cell receptor beta chains given below trace back to one sample, sequenced in a study of blood T cell repertoires in COVID-19. Only in-frame clones appear in the TCRdb table, and some are missing; sequencing was by immunoSEQ multiplex PCR. The repertoire consists of 250,000 to 300,000 clones, with 85% to 90% occurring once and the leading ten covering about 2%. Sequenced sample: PBMCs or T cells enriched from blood (not recorded which). These receptors originate from a woman between 55 and 75 years old who had recovered from COVID-19.

This chain links TRBV6-5 with TRBJ1-3, with a weak D call TRBD1 (6 bases). Trimming pared 0 bases from V and 1 base from J, leaving 7 bases between. Per germline, CDR1 MNHEY and CDR2 SVGAGI. This CDR3 is 15 amino acids long. The CDR3 here is CASSYSGTSGNTIYF. DNA for the CDR3: TGTGCCAGCAGTTACTCTGGGACATCTGGAAACACCATATATTTT.

This chain links TRBV19 with TRBJ1-2; a possible D gene is TRBD1 (5 bases). The CDR3 runs to 14 residues. Germline V CDR1 and CDR2: LNHDA, SQIVND (reference sequence). The V gene lost 4 bases and the J gene lost 6 bases, with 15 bases spanning the gap. The CDR3 coding sequence is TGTGCCAGTAGTACGGACACCAAACTCGATGGCTACACCTTC. Translating gives CASSTDTKLDGYTF.

V and J are TRBV12-3 or TRBV12-4 and TRBJ1-5; D is uncertain. Trimming removed 6 bases at V and 6 bases at J, with 9 bases between. This CDR3 region has 12 residues. In DNA, the CDR3 is TGTGCCAGCAGATACCACATTCAGCCCCAGCATTTT. Residues: CASRYHIQPQHF.

V is TRBV5-1 and J is TRBJ2-1, with 7 bases fitting TRBD1. CDR1 SGHRS and CDR2 YFSETQ come from the germline V gene. The V segment lost 3 bases and the J segment 0 bases; nucleotides outside the gene matches: 3. The CDR3 is 15 amino acids. CDR3 bases: TGCGCCAGCAGCTCTACAGGGGACTCCTACAATGAGCAGTTCTTC. Amino acids: CASSSTGDSYNEQFF.

This clone was seen only once. The chain uses TRBV2 and TRBJ1-1, with TRBD1 matching over 8 bases. Looked up from germline, CDR1 is SNHLY and CDR2 is FYNNEI. The J segment lost 11 bases and the V segment lost 9 bases, leaving 14 bases of the junction unmatched. This CDR3 is built from 13 residues. The CDR3 region has the DNA TGTGCCAGTACAACCGGGACAGGATTTAACGCTTTCTTT. It encodes CASTTGTGFNAFF.

The chain carries TRBV18 and TRBJ1-1; perhaps TRBD1 as D (6 bases). The germline V gene encodes CDR1 KGHSH and CDR2 LQKENI. The CDR3 length is 13 residues. Trimming took off 5 bases at V and 3 bases at J, with 10 bases between the two ends. The DNA for the CDR3 is TGTGCCAGCTCAGGGGGCGAGGACACTGAAGCTTTCTTT. The encoded protein is CASSGGEDTEAFF.

The CDR3 is CASSGQAGNQPQHF. CDR3 coding DNA: TGTGCCAGCAGCGGACAGGCGGGCAATCAGCCCCAGCATTTT. The chain is built from TRBV6-5 and TRBJ1-5, with 7 nucleotides matching TRBD1. V gave up 6 bases and J gave up 2 bases; unmatched junction bases: 4. Looked up from germline, CDR1 is MNHEY and CDR2 is SVGAGI. The CDR3 is made up of 14 amino acids.

This chain links TRBV6-5 with TRBJ1-2; TRBD1 matches at 7 bases. V trimming: 7 bases; J trimming: 0 bases; junction bases outside the gene matches: 8. The CDR3 sequence is 15 residues long. Germline V gene lookup returns CDR1 MNHEY and CDR2 SVGAGI. CDR3 sequence: CASIIDRAANYGYTF. CDR3 coding DNA: TGTGCCAGCATAATTGACAGGGCGGCTAACTATGGCTACACCTTC.

The chain employs TRBV28 and TRBJ2-3; 10 bases line up with TRBD2. J was trimmed by 5 bases and V by 4 bases; bases with no gene match: 6. Per germline, CDR1 MDHEN and CDR2 SYDVKM. The CDR3 loop spans 15 amino acids. CDR3 loop: CASSSVLAGVDTQYF. The CDR3, as DNA: TGTGCCAGCAGTTCGGTTCTAGCGGGAGTAGATACGCAGTATTTT.

This clone occurred once. The chain employs TRBV25-1 and TRBJ1-2; D remains unclear. V lost 5 bases to trimming and J lost 8 bases, with 18 bases between them. CDR3 size: 14 residues. The germline CDR1 and CDR2 sequences are MGHDK and SYGVNS. The CDR3 region is CASSYAESMKGYTF. The CDR3 DNA reads as TGTGCCAGCAGTTACGCGGAGTCGATGAAGGGCTACACCTTC.

This clone was seen only a few times. The rearrangement uses TRBV5-1 and TRBJ1-4; 8 bases map to TRBD1. The CDR3 runs to 15 residues. Per germline, CDR1 SGHRS and CDR2 YFSETQ. The V gene end was trimmed by 0 bases and the J gene end by 3 bases; junction bases not matched to a gene: 1. Written as DNA, the CDR3 is TGCGCCAGCAGCTTGGCGACAGGGGCTAATGAAAAACTGTTTTTT. It is translated as CASSLATGANEKLFF.

The rearrangement joins TRBV5-8 to TRBJ2-1, with 8 bases lining up with TRBD1. With V trimmed by 1 base and J by 9 bases, 3 bases remained unmatched. Per germline, CDR1 SGHTS and CDR2 YDEGEE. The CDR3 spans 13 residues. CDR3 bases: TGTGCCAGCAGCTTGCCAGGGGGCGCTGAGCAGTTCTTC. Protein sequence: CASSLPGGAEQFF.

The J gene is TRBJ2-1, the V gene TRBV13, with TRBD2 matching over 7 bases. The CDR3 loop spans 15 amino acids. Germline-derived CDR1 and CDR2 are PRHDT and FYEKMQ (reference sequence). V gave up 2 bases and J gave up 5 bases; unmatched junction bases: 6. CDR3 nucleotide sequence: TGTGCCAGCAGCTTACCGCGGGAGAATAACAATGAGCAGTTCTTC. Amino acid sequence: CASSLPRENNNEQFF.

The V call is TRBV11-3, the J call TRBJ2-3, with 7 bases that match TRBD2. V lost 4 bases and J lost 1; bases outside the gene matches: 11. This CDR3 contains 17 residues. CDR1 SGHNT and CDR2 YENEEA come from the germline V gene. The CDR3 spells CASSSSYTGGRTDTQYF. The CDR3 coding sequence is TGTGCCAGCAGCTCCTCTTATACGGGGGGTCGCACAGATACGCAGTATTTT.

The rearrangement uses TRBV28 and TRBJ1-5; D is undetermined. The CDR3 runs 16 residues. V was cut by 8 bases and J by 2 bases, with 19 bases left in between. In germline, CDR1 is MDHEN, CDR2 SYDVKM. The CDR3 protein is CASLPLSETGNQPQHF. The CDR3 bases are TGTGCCAGCCTACCACTTTCGGAGACGGGCAATCAGCCCCAGCATTTT.

The chain links TRBV5-8 to TRBJ2-7; TRBD1 matches at 7 bases. V was clipped by 4 bases and J by 3 bases; unmatched bases: 10. The V gene's germline CDR1 is SGHTS and CDR2 YDEGEE. The CDR3 extends over 15 amino acids. The CDR3 loop reads CASSRPGTEIYEQYF. In DNA, the CDR3 is TGTGCCAGCAGCAGACCCGGGACAGAGATCTACGAGCAGTACTTC.

The chain uses TRBV10-2 and TRBJ2-1; 8 nucleotides align to TRBD2. Germline V gene data show CDR1 as WSHSY and CDR2 as SAAADI. This CDR3 comprises 15 residues. The V gene end was trimmed by 0 bases and the J gene end by 7 bases; junction bases not matched to a gene: 5. This CDR3 reads CASSESSGSGNEQFF. The CDR3 nucleotides are TGCGCCAGCAGTGAGTCAAGCGGGAGTGGTAATGAGCAGTTCTTC.

CDR3 bases: TGTGCCAGCAGTGAACTGGGACAAATAATTTCACCCCTCCACTTT. This sequence encodes CASSELGQIISPLHF. J is TRBJ1-6 and V is TRBV2; D perhaps matches TRBD1 (6 bases). The CDR3 contains 15 residues. Between the trimmed V and J ends, which lost 2 bases and 9 bases, there was a span of 14 bases. CDR1 is SNHLY, CDR2 FYNNEI, per germline.

This clone was found a few times. The gene calls are TRBV10-3 and TRBJ1-2, with D tentatively TRBD1 (6 bases). V lost 10 bases and J lost 6, with 18 bases in between. Germline loops: CDR1 ENHRY, CDR2 SYGVKD. CDR3 length equals 13 residues. The CDR3: CATSGRQGHGYTF. CDR3 bases: TGTGCCACCAGCGGGCGGCAGGGGCATGGCTACACCTTC.

This chain uses TRBV18 with TRBJ1-1, with 10 bases lining up with TRBD1. The CDR3 spans 15 residues. Germline V gene sequence: CDR1 KGHSH, CDR2 LQKENI. Germline trimming cut 6 bases from V and 3 bases from J; bases unmatched to any gene: 7. The CDR3 DNA is TGTGCCAGCTCGTACCCCGGGACAGGGGACACTGAAGCTTTCTTT. Its protein is CASSYPGTGDTEAFF.

This chain joins TRBV2 and TRBJ1-1, with a weak D call TRBD1 (5 bases). Trimming took 6 bases from V and 0 from J, leaving 17 bases between them. CDR1 is SNHLY, CDR2 FYNNEI, per germline. This CDR3 contains 16 residues. DNA for the CDR3: TGTGCCAGCAGCCCCATGTGGGGCGCGATGAACACTGAAGCTTTCTTT. Its protein is CASSPMWGAMNTEAFF. Looking up the rest from reference TRBV2 and TRBJ1-1 gives the full variable domain: EPEVTQTPSHQVTQMGQEVILRCVPISNHLYFYWYRQILGQKVEFLVSFYNNEISEKSEIFDDQFSVERPDGSNFTLKIRSTKLEDSAMYFCASSPMWGAMNTEAFFGQGTRLTVV.

The chain is built from TRBV7-3 and TRBJ2-3; no definite D call. V was shortened by 4 bases and J by 1 base, with 9 bases between the two germline ends. CDR3 length equals 14 residues. From germline, CDR1 is SGHTA and CDR2 FQGTGA. The CDR3: CASSSSAGTDTQYF. The CDR3 bases are TGTGCCAGCAGCTCGTCGGCGGGCACAGATACGCAGTATTTT.

The V and J genes are TRBV19 and TRBJ1-3; 8 nucleotides align to TRBD1. The CDR3 spans 15 residues. V dropped 5 bases and J dropped 3; count of bases not matched to a gene: 6. Germline CDR1 and CDR2: LNHDA and SQIVND (reference sequence). Written as DNA, the CDR3 is TGTGCCAGTAGTCTGAGGACAGGGTTTGGAAACACCATATATTTT. Its translation: CASSLRTGFGNTIYF. Complete variable domain (other parts from reference TRBV19 and TRBJ1-3): DGGITQSPKYLFRKEGQNVTLSCEQNLNHDAMYWYRQDPGQGLRLIYYSQIVNDFQKGDIAEGYSVSREKKESFPLTVTSAQKNPTAFYLCASSLRTGFGNTIYFGEGSWLTVV.

The chain combines TRBV7-2 with TRBJ1-6; 9 nucleotides line up with TRBD1. CDR3 length: 15 residues. V dropped 3 bases and J dropped 8; count of bases not matched to a gene: 5. Germline CDR1 and CDR2: SGHTA and FQGNSA. The CDR3 bases are TGTGCCAGCAGCTTGGGGACAGGGATGTATTCACCCCTCCACTTT. Amino acid sequence: CASSLGTGMYSPLHF.

The V and J genes are TRBV30 and TRBJ1-5, with D perhaps matching TRBD1 (5 bases). This CDR3 has 14 residues. In germline, CDR1 is GTSNPN, CDR2 SVGIG (reference sequence). The V end lost 0 bases, the J end lost 2 bases, and 8 bases lay between the germline ends. The CDR3 spells CAWSVGRGNQPQHF. CDR3 in DNA: TGTGCCTGGAGTGTGGGCAGGGGCAATCAGCCCCAGCATTTT.

In this sample, this clone turned up a few times. The chain joins TRBV2 to TRBJ1-6, with 7 bases matching TRBD1. Germline-derived CDR1 and CDR2 are SNHLY and FYNNEI. Unmatched junction bases numbered 9, after V lost 7 bases and J lost 9 bases. This CDR3 is 14 amino acids long. The CDR3 DNA follows: TGTGCCAGCATATTGACAGGGAAATTTTCACCCCTCCACTTT. As protein: CASILTGKFSPLHF.

This chain uses TRBV7-2 with TRBJ1-2, with no clear D. From germline, CDR1 is SGHTA and CDR2 FQGNSA. CDR3 size: 12 residues. V was shortened by 2 bases and J by 7 bases, with 8 bases between the two germline ends. CDR3 nucleotides: TGTGCCAGCAGCTTAAGTTCCAGTGGCTACACCTTC. Its protein is CASSLSSSGYTF.

This chain joins TRBV9 and TRBJ2-1; 10 bases line up with TRBD2. Trimming cost V 2 bases and J 7 bases; bases outside gene matches: 12. CDR1 and CDR2 from the germline V gene are SGDLS and YYNGEE. The CDR3 totals 17 residues. CDR3 sequence: CASSVSLSGGALNEQFF. CDR3 DNA: TGTGCCAGCAGCGTGAGTTTGAGCGGGGGGGCCCTAAATGAGCAGTTCTTC. The entire variable domain, with the rest obtained from reference TRBV9 and TRBJ2-1, is as follows: DSGVTQTPKHLITATGQRVTLRCSPRSGDLSVYWYQQSLDQGLQFLIQYYNGEERAKGNILERFSAQQFPDLHSELNLSSLELGDSALYFCASSVSLSGGALNEQFFGPGTRLTVL.

The rearrangement joins TRBV2 to TRBJ1-3, with D maybe TRBD1 (6 bases). The CDR3 has 15 amino acids. Trimming stripped 2 bases from V and 3 bases from J, with 11 bases between. Germline-derived CDR1 and CDR2 are SNHLY and FYNNEI. The CDR3 region is CASSEPPGDGNTIYF. The CDR3, as DNA: TGTGCCAGCAGTGAACCTCCAGGGGATGGAAACACCATATATTTT.

The J gene is TRBJ2-3, the V gene TRBV29-1; possibly TRBD1 for D (5 bases). V lost 1 base to trimming and J lost 11 bases, with 13 bases between them. Germline CDR1 reads SQVTM; CDR2 reads ANQGSEA. The CDR3 has 12 residues. The DNA for the CDR3 is TGCAGCGTTGAAGGGCAGGGTTATGGGCAGTATTTT. Amino acid sequence: CSVEGQGYGQYF.